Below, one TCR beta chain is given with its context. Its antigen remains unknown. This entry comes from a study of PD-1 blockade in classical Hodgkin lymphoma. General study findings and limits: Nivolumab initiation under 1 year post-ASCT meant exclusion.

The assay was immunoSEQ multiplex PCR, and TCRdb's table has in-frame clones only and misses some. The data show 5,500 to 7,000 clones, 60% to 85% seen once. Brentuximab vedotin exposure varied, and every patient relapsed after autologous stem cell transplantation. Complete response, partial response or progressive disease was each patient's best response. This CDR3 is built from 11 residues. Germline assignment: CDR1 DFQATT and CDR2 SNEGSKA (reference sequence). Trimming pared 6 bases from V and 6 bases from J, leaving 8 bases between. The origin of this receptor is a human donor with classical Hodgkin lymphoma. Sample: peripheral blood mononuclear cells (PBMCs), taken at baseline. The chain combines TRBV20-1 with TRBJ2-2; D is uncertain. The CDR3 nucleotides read TGCAGTGCCCTTGGGTCCGGGGAGCTGTTTTTT. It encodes CSALGSGELFF.